A single sample is the source of the 11 T cell receptor beta chains below, sequenced in a study of cytomegalovirus exposure and HLA in healthy donors. PCR involved 60 Vbeta and 13 Jbeta primers. The table came from immunoSEQ multiplex PCR; TCRdb's copy has only in-frame clones and leaves some out. The sample shows more than 95,000 clones, 64% of them seen only once. Sequenced sample: PBMCs. Source of these receptors: a man in his 60s in good health and CMV-seronegative.

This clone was recorded a few times. The V gene is TRBV7-2, the J gene TRBJ2-6; D gene unclear. Germline CDR1 and CDR2: SGHTA and FQGNSA. This CDR3 contains 16 residues. The ends were cut back, 2 bases at V and 0 bases at J, with 8 bases in the middle. This CDR3 reads CASSLKPFSGANVLTF. CDR3 nucleotide sequence: TGTGCCAGCAGCTTAAAGCCCTTCTCTGGGGCCAACGTCCTGACTTTC.

The J gene is TRBJ2-2, the V gene TRBV30; a weak D match, TRBD2 (6 bases). The V end lost 2 bases, the J end lost 3 bases, and 13 bases lay between the germline ends. The CDR3 spans 15 residues. Germline values: CDR1 GTSNPN, CDR2 SVGIG (reference sequence). The CDR3 reads CAWSKREFHTGELFF. The DNA for the CDR3 is TGTGCCTGGAGTAAACGGGAGTTTCACACCGGGGAGCTGTTTTTT.

This clone was detected once. The chain employs TRBV6-1 and TRBJ2-3, with 7 bases that match TRBD2. This CDR3 comprises 15 residues. Germline V gives CDR1 MNHNS, CDR2 SASEGT. Trimming removed 4 bases from V and 0 bases from J; junction bases left unmatched: 4. The CDR3 coding sequence is TGTGCCAGCAGTGTCCTAGCGGCTAGCACAGATACGCAGTATTTT. This encodes CASSVLAASTDTQYF.

This chain links TRBV2 with TRBJ1-1; D perhaps matches TRBD1 (5 bases). The germline CDR1 and CDR2 sequences are SNHLY and FYNNEI. V lost 6 bases, J lost 7 bases, and 12 bases lay in between. The CDR3 is 12 amino acids. Here the CDR3 DNA reads TGTGCCAGCAGGGGGGGGGAGGGTGAAGCTTTCTTT. This translates into CASRGGEGEAFF.

The rearrangement uses TRBV28 and TRBJ2-1, with TRBD2 matching 8 bases. With V trimmed by 6 bases and J by 5 bases, 9 bases remained unmatched. This CDR3 spans 15 amino acids. Per germline, CDR1 MDHEN and CDR2 SYDVKM. CDR3 bases: TGTGCCAGCAGGCCGAGCGGGGGCCAAAACAATGAGCAGTTCTTC. Translated: CASRPSGGQNNEQFF.

The chain uses TRBV6-1 and TRBJ2-4; 7 bases align to TRBD2. The CDR3 runs to 14 residues. From germline, CDR1 is MNHNS and CDR2 SASEGT. The ends lost 8 bases at V and 3 bases at J; junction bases unmatched: 7. The CDR3 DNA reads as TGTGCCAGCCGGGGCGGCGGGAGCAAAAACATTCAGTACTTC. It yields the protein CASRGGGSKNIQYF.

This clone was detected only a few times. The chain has TRBV11-2 and TRBJ2-7; D perhaps matches TRBD2 (7 bases). Per the germline V gene, CDR1 is SGHAT and CDR2 is FQNNGV. The CDR3 sequence is 16 residues long. The V end was cut by 5 bases, the J end by 3 bases, with 20 bases between. Here the CDR3 DNA reads TGTGCCAGCAGCCCCAGGGGTGGCGGGGGAAACTACGAGCAGTACTTC. Its translation is CASSPRGGGGNYEQYF.

The chain links TRBV18 to TRBJ2-5; no firm D call. CDR3 length: 13 amino acids. Trimming pared 0 bases from V and 5 bases from J, leaving 7 bases between. The germline gives CDR1 KGHSH, CDR2 LQKENI. CDR3 protein: CASSPPREETQYF. CDR3 coding DNA: TGTGCCAGCTCACCACCGCGTGAGGAGACCCAGTACTTC.

This clone appeared a single time. CDR3: CASSPPASGTGEQYF. The DNA of the CDR3 is TGTGCCAGCAGTCCCCCGGCTAGCGGGACGGGCGAGCAGTACTTC. The chain combines TRBV6-6 with TRBJ2-7, with 9 nucleotides matching TRBD2. J gave up 6 bases and V 5 bases, and 11 bases lay outside the gene matches. The V gene's germline CDR1 is MNHNY and CDR2 SVGAGI (reference sequence). The CDR3 totals 15 residues.

The J gene is TRBJ1-5, the V gene TRBV28; 7 bases fit TRBD1. J lost 7 bases, V lost 4 bases, and 7 bases had no gene match. Germline values: CDR1 MDHEN, CDR2 SYDVKM. The CDR3 sequence is 14 residues long. The chain's CDR3 is CASSYTGERQPQHF. Here the CDR3 DNA reads TGTGCCAGCAGTTATACAGGGGAAAGACAGCCCCAGCATTTT.

This clone came up a few times. CDR3 nucleotide sequence: TGCGCCAGCAGCTTGGCCCCTACTTACAATGAGCAGTTCTTC. It yields the protein CASSLAPTYNEQFF. This chain joins TRBV5-1 and TRBJ2-1, with D unclear. The CDR3 is made up of 14 amino acids. Deletions cut 0 bases from V and 4 bases from J, with 8 bases between. Germline V CDR1 and CDR2: SGHRS, YFSETQ.